This T cell receptor (beta chain) is drawn from a study of regulatory T cells in long-lasting Graves disease. Sequencing libraries for TCR beta were prepared with iRepertoire HTBI primers and Arm-PCR of CDR3 regions. TCRdb re-called the multiplex PCR reads with MiXCR, one entry per CDR3 protein. The table has around 500,000 distinct CDR3 sequences, around 12% seen once; the top ten hold almost 9%. Regarding the study as a whole: The study found TRBV28, TRBJ1-2 and TRBJ2-5 favored in persistent disease.

As for time point: newly diagnosed GD, antithyroid drugs for less than 3 months. After RNA was extracted from PBMCs, the TCR library was made from it. CDR1 is SGHKS, CDR2 YYEKEE, per germline (reference sequence). The CDR3 covers 13 residues. V lost 0 bases and J lost 5, with 8 bases in between. This clonotype is medium-sized by share. Its antigen remains unidentified. These data were also filed under a second study, of T cells in Graves' hyperthyroidism and ophthalmopathy. According to that study: Uncontrolled infection, other autoimmune disease, pregnancy or lactation disqualified patients from enrolment. Ophthalmopathy was identified by the model a median roughly 6.5 months ahead of onset.

The source was peripheral blood mononuclear cells (PBMCs), collected at new diagnosis, from a patient treated with antithyroid drugs. This TCR was sampled from a woman under 40 with Graves disease. This chain links TRBV5-5 with TRBJ1-1; D remains unclear. The CDR3 DNA sequence: TGTGCCAGCAGCTTGGACGTGGTTACTGAAGCTTTCTTT. It specifies CASSLDVVTEAFF.